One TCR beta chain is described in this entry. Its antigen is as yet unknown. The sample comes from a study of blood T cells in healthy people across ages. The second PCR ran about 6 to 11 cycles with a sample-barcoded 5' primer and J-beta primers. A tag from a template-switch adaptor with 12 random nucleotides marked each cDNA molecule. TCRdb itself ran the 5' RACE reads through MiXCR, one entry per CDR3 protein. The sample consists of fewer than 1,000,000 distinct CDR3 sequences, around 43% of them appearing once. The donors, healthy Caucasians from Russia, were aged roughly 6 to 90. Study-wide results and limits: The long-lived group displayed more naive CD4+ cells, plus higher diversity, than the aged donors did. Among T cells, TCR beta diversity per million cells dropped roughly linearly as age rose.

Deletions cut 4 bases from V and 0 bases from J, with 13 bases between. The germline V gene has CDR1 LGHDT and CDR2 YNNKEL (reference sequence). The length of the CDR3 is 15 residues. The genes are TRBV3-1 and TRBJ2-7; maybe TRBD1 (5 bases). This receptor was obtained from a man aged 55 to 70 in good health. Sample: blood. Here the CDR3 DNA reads TGTGCCAGCAGCCTTCAGGGAAGTTTCTCCTACGAGCAGTACTTC. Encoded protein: CASSLQGSFSYEQYF.